This paragraph reports one TCR beta chain. The data originate from a study of blood T cell repertoires in COVID-19. Study in general: Samples came from the United States, Italy and Spain, spanning acute and convalescent COVID-19. T cells, B-cell-depleted T cells, or PBMCs provided the cDNA or gDNA that served as material.

Source study methods: Amplification from reference gene primers served as the basis for estimated nucleated cell counts. The repertoire was sequenced with immunoSEQ multiplex PCR; TCRdb's copy has only in-frame clones and lacks some. That table gives V, J and clone size, and the DNA gave D and trimming. The sample holds 200,000 to 250,000 clones; almost 85% are singletons and the top ten take under 2%. CDR1 SGDLS and CDR2 YYNGEE come from the germline V gene. V was clipped by 1 base and J by 4 bases, with 11 bases between them. This CDR3 has 14 residues. The receptor comes from a woman aged 80 or older with acute or convalescent COVID-19. The chain employs TRBV9 and TRBJ1-1; D is uncertain. The sample taken for sequencing was peripheral blood. In DNA form, the CDR3 reads TGTGCCAGCAGCGTAATCCCGGGGATCACTGAAGCTTTCTTT. Its protein is CASSVIPGITEAFF.